Listed below are T cell receptor beta chains from one sample, sequenced in a study of T cell responses to AZD1222 COVID-19 vaccine. Clones were read by immunoSEQ multiplex PCR, and TCRdb kept only the in-frame ones, dropping some. The data show fewer than 200,000 clones, with 80% to 90% seen just once and roughly 11% held by the top ten. The material was peripheral blood, obtained 28 days after the second AZD1222 dose. Receptors were obtained from an adult who received the AZD1222 COVID-19 vaccine. Both conserved end residues are part of each CDR3. The order of the fields is J gene, V gene, D gene, clone size, CDR3 length, CDR3 protein, CDR3 DNA. The D gene is left open where the match is weak. Clone sizes are given selectively: once, few, many, or a class where the clone is expanded.

TRBJ1-1,TRBV18,NA,NA,13,CASSPPSNTEAFF,TGTGCCAGCTCACCCCCATCGAACACTGAAGCTTTCTTT
TRBJ2-1,TRBV9,NA,few,16,CASSVVGGRGYNEQFF,TGTGCCAGCAGCGTAGTCGGGGGAAGAGGCTACAATGAGCAGTTCTTC
TRBJ2-5,TRBV19,NA,NA,14,CASSITPMVETQYF,TGTGCCAGTAGTATCACCCCCATGGTGGAGACCCAGTACTTC
TRBJ2-3,TRBV6-1,TRBD2,once,17,CASSAWTSGGRPDTQYF,TGTGCCAGCAGTGCCTGGACTAGCGGGGGGCGTCCAGATACGCAGTATTTT
TRBJ2-2,TRBV4-2,NA,NA,17,CASSQVDLGTVFGELFF,TGTGCCAGCAGCCAAGTGGACCTGGGAACAGTGTTTGGGGAGCTGTTTTTT
TRBJ1-2,TRBV7-3,TRBD1,once,15,CASSPQAGQAYGYTF,TGTGCCAGCAGCCCCCAGGCCGGACAGGCCTATGGCTACACCTTC
TRBJ2-5,TRBV7-2,TRBD1,NA,15,CASSSGDRGRETQYF,TGTGCCAGCAGCTCAGGGGACAGGGGGAGGGAGACCCAGTACTTC
TRBJ2-2,TRBV3-1/TRBV3-2,TRBD1,NA,18,CASSRLTLTGTNTGELFF,TGTGCCAGCAGTCGACTCACCCTGACAGGGACGAACACCGGGGAGCTGTTTTTT
TRBJ1-1,TRBV7-9,NA,NA,16,CASSAQGVGGDTEAFF,TGTGCCAGCAGCGCGCAAGGTGTGGGGGGAGACACTGAAGCTTTCTTT
TRBJ2-7,TRBV27,TRBD1,once,14,CASSTRDSSYEQYF,TGTGCCAGCTCTACCCGGGACAGCTCCTACGAGCAGTACTTC
TRBJ2-2,TRBV15,NA,NA,15,CATSRISILTGELFF,TGTGCCACCAGCCGGATCTCTATCCTCACCGGGGAGCTGTTTTTT
TRBJ2-7,TRBV25-1,TRBD1,few,14,CASRKTGTGREQYF,TGTGCCAGCAGGAAGACCGGGACAGGGAGGGAGCAGTACTTC
TRBJ1-2,TRBV30,NA,NA,13,CAWISGGGYGYTF,TGTGCCTGGATCTCGGGGGGCGGCTATGGCTACACCTTC
TRBJ2-7,TRBV4-2,NA,few,14,CASSQDSRLNEQYF,TGTGCCAGCAGCCAAGATTCAAGACTGAACGAGCAGTACTTC
TRBJ2-1,TRBV7-2,NA,NA,15,CASSSRVSSYNEQFF,TGTGCCAGCAGCTCCCGGGTGAGCTCCTACAATGAGCAGTTCTTC
TRBJ1-5,TRBV16,NA,once,14,CASSQSGQDQPQHF,TGTGCCAGCAGCCAATCGGGGCAGGACCAGCCCCAGCATTTT
TRBJ2-7,TRBV9,NA,NA,16,CASSSRRSSNSYEQYF,TGTGCCAGCAGCTCACGCCGATCCAGTAACTCCTACGAGCAGTACTTC
TRBJ2-1,TRBV2,TRBD1,NA,15,CASRRVGQGADEQFF,TGTGCCAGCAGGAGGGTAGGACAGGGGGCCGATGAGCAGTTCTTC
TRBJ2-2,TRBV5-1,TRBD2,NA,15,CASSPGGSYTGELFF,TGCGCCAGCAGCCCGGGGGGGTCCTACACCGGGGAGCTGTTTTTT
TRBJ2-7,TRBV5-1,TRBD1,NA,15,CASSAGTASTYEQYF,TGCGCCAGCAGCGCCGGGACAGCATCCACCTACGAGCAGTACTTC
TRBJ1-2,TRBV6-2/TRBV6-3,NA,NA,14,CASSDLQQYYGYTF,TGTGCCAGCAGTGATTTGCAGCAATACTATGGCTACACCTTC
TRBJ1-3,TRBV19,TRBD1,NA,16,CASSATGTGVGNTIYF,TGTGCCAGTAGTGCCACCGGGACAGGCGTTGGAAACACCATATATTTT
TRBJ1-4,TRBV9,NA,NA,15,CASSVAGEVSEKLFF,TGTGCCAGCAGCGTAGCAGGGGAAGTGAGTGAAAAACTGTTTTTT
TRBJ1-2,TRBV7-2,NA,NA,19,CASSLGWDSVRASNYGYTF,TGTGCCAGCAGCTTAGGGTGGGATTCCGTCCGGGCGTCTAACTATGGCTACACCTTC
TRBJ2-7,TRBV6-2/TRBV6-3,TRBD1,NA,15,CASSNSGTGPYEQYF,TGTGCCAGCAGTAATTCCGGGACAGGGCCCTACGAGCAGTACTTC
TRBJ1-5,TRBV6-1,TRBD1,NA,13,CASTITGAQPQHF,TGTGCCAGCACCATCACAGGGGCTCAGCCCCAGCATTTT
TRBJ2-7,TRBV11-2,NA,NA,12,CASSSQRGEQYF,TGTGCCAGCAGCTCCCAGAGAGGGGAGCAGTACTTC
TRBJ1-2,TRBV29-1,NA,NA,13,CSVEGGQAYGYTF,TGCAGCGTTGAAGGAGGACAAGCCTATGGCTACACCTTC
TRBJ2-5,TRBV19,NA,NA,14,CASSINGDAETQYF,TGTGCCAGTAGTATTAATGGGGATGCGGAGACCCAGTACTTC
TRBJ1-5,TRBV6-1,NA,NA,15,CASSEGPFPNQPQHF,TGTGCCAGCAGTGAGGGGCCTTTTCCCAATCAGCCCCAGCATTTT
TRBJ2-5,TRBV6-5,NA,once,11,CASSYMGTQYF,TGTGCCAGCAGCTACATGGGGACCCAGTACTTC
TRBJ2-1,TRBV3-1/TRBV3-2,NA,NA,15,CASSPPPSSYNEQFF,TGTGCCAGCAGCCCGCCCCCGAGCTCCTACAATGAGCAGTTCTTC
TRBJ2-3,TRBV5-1,TRBD2,NA,15,CASSTKRGASDTQYF,TGCGCCAGCAGCACTAAGCGGGGGGCCTCAGATACGCAGTATTTT
TRBJ2-2,TRBV5-1,TRBD1,NA,13,CASSYRGNGELFF,TGCGCCAGCAGCTACAGGGGCAACGGGGAGCTGTTTTTT
TRBJ1-4,TRBV2,TRBD1,NA,15,CASSNRGLANEKLFF,TGTGCCAGCTCAAACAGGGGGCTGGCTAATGAAAAACTGTTTTTT
TRBJ2-1,TRBV6-6,TRBD2,once,20,CASSQRQPGLAGGVYNEQFF,TGTGCCAGCAGTCAACGACAACCGGGACTAGCGGGGGGAGTCTACAATGAGCAGTTCTTC
TRBJ1-3,TRBV9,NA,NA,18,CASSVAPLSAASGNTIYF,TGTGCCAGCAGCGTAGCTCCTCTCTCGGCAGCCTCTGGAAACACCATATATTTT